This T cell receptor (beta chain) was documented in a study of blood T cell repertoires in COVID-19. Study context: The United States, Italy and Spain supplied acute and convalescent COVID-19 samples. In each case, the material was cDNA or gDNA derived from T cells, B-cell-depleted T cells, or PBMCs.

As processed by the authors: Estimation of nucleated cell counts relied on the amplification of reference gene primers. Assay used: immunoSEQ multiplex PCR; TCRdb lists only in-frame clones, some missing. D and trimming come from the DNA, and the V and J calls and clone size come from that table. Of 150,000 to 200,000 clones listed, 70% to 90% were seen once; the top ten hold less than 5.5%. The sequencing sample was made of peripheral blood. The receptor's source is a human donor in a cohort sampled during active COVID-19.

The CDR3 spells CASRRESSYNEQFF. DNA for the CDR3: TGCGCCAGCAGGAGGGAAAGCTCCTACAATGAGCAGTTCTTC. The chain recombines TRBV5-1 with TRBJ2-1; tentatively, D is TRBD2 (5 bases). Germline CDR1 and CDR2: SGHRS and YFSETQ. The CDR3 runs to 14 residues. Trimming left V 5 bases short and J 0 bases short, with 9 bases between.